These 18 T cell receptor beta chains originate from one sample sequenced in a study of cytomegalovirus exposure and HLA in healthy donors. The primer mix had 60 Vbeta and 13 Jbeta primers. Sequenced by immunoSEQ multiplex PCR; TCRdb stores in-frame clones only, minus some. The sample has 110,000 to 150,000 clones, about 85% seen once. Sequenced: PBMCs. The source of these receptors is a boy between 2 and 10 years old in good health and CMV-seronegative.

This clone was recorded only once. The gene calls are TRBV13 and TRBJ2-5; D gene uncertain. The CDR3 runs 13 residues. Trimming stripped 3 bases from V and 5 bases from J, with 10 bases between. Germline loops: CDR1 PRHDT, CDR2 FYEKMQ (reference sequence). The CDR3 sequence: CASSFFFSETQYF. The CDR3 bases are TGTGCCAGCAGCTTTTTTTTTAGTGAGACCCAGTACTTC.

This clone occurred once. The rearrangement joins TRBV11-3 to TRBJ2-3; D might be TRBD1 (7 bases). Trimming cost V 3 bases and J 5 bases, with 12 bases left between them. Germline V CDR1 and CDR2: SGHNT, YENEEA. The CDR3 is made up of 14 amino acids. This CDR3 is CASSFDREEDTQYF. The CDR3 coding sequence is TGTGCCAGCAGCTTCGACAGGGAGGAAGATACGCAGTATTTT.

The chain joins TRBV4-3 to TRBJ2-1; a possible D gene is TRBD1 (6 bases). The CDR3 consists of 15 residues. The V gene lost 4 bases and the J gene lost 6 bases, with 16 bases spanning the gap. Germline V gives CDR1 LGHNA, CDR2 YSLEER. CDR3 sequence reads: CASSPSARGGNEQFF. The CDR3 DNA is TGCGCCAGCAGCCCCTCTGCAAGAGGGGGCAATGAGCAGTTCTTC.

The gene calls are TRBV28 and TRBJ1-4; no clear D. Germline CDR1 MDHEN, CDR2 SYDVKM. The ends were cut back, 3 bases at V and 11 bases at J, with 10 bases in the middle. CDR3 length: 12 residues. For the CDR3, the DNA is TGTGCCAGCAGTTTTGAAAGGAGTAAACTGTTTTTT. As protein: CASSFERSKLFF.

The chain combines TRBV7-2 with TRBJ1-1; D not certain. V lost 0 bases to trimming and J lost 1 base, with 9 bases between them. Germline CDR1 and CDR2: SGHTA and FQGNSA. This CDR3 is 15 amino acids long. CDR3 protein: CASSLAPGKNTEAFF. The CDR3 nucleotides are TGTGCCAGCAGCTTAGCTCCGGGTAAGAACACTGAAGCTTTCTTT.

V usage is TRBV9 and J usage is TRBJ1-5; D not resolved. Trimming took off 0 bases at V and 0 bases at J, with 10 bases between the two ends. The CDR3 runs 16 residues. Per the germline V gene, CDR1 is SGDLS and CDR2 is YYNGEE. In DNA, the CDR3 is TGTGCCAGCAGCGTAGGCGCGGGTGCTAGCAATCAGCCCCAGCATTTT. Protein sequence: CASSVGAGASNQPQHF.

The chain links TRBV6-1 to TRBJ1-2, with D uncertain. This CDR3 has 15 residues. With 8 bases removed from V and 6 bases from J, the gap between germline ends came to 22 bases. Germline values: CDR1 MNHNS, CDR2 SASEGT. CDR3 sequence: CASRRGRHLLDGYTF. CDR3 nucleotide sequence: TGTGCCAGCCGTCGAGGGAGACATCTACTTGATGGCTACACCTTC.

The rearrangement uses TRBV7-6 and TRBJ2-3, with a tentative D call TRBD2 (5 bases). CDR3 length: 15 amino acids. Germline V gene data show CDR1 as SGHVS and CDR2 as FNYEAQ. Deletions cut 2 bases from V and 0 bases from J, with 9 bases between. CDR3: CASSLIRGSTDTQYF. The CDR3 bases are TGTGCCAGCAGCTTAATTCGGGGAAGCACAGATACGCAGTATTTT. Based on the CDR3 plus reference TRBV7-6 and TRBJ2-3, the full variable domain is GAGVSQSPRYKVTKRGQDVALRCDPISGHVSLYWYRQALGQGPEFLTYFNYEAQQDKSGLPNDRFSAERPEGSISTLTIQRTEQRDSAMYRCASSLIRGSTDTQYFGPGTRLTVL.

V gene TRBV6-6 combines with J gene TRBJ1-5, with D tentatively TRBD1 (6 bases). The CDR3 consists of 14 residues. Germline CDR1 reads MNHNY; CDR2 reads SVGAGI (reference sequence). The V and J ends lost 2 bases and 3 bases respectively, with 8 bases between them. CDR3 amino acids: CASSYRQDNQPQHF. The CDR3 DNA follows: TGTGCCAGCAGTTACAGACAGGACAATCAGCCCCAGCATTTT.

The chain links TRBV5-8 to TRBJ2-7; weak D call: TRBD1 (5 bases). The CDR3 sequence is 13 residues long. The germline gives CDR1 SGHTS, CDR2 YDEGEE. The V end was cut by 0 bases, the J end by 3 bases, with 7 bases between. CDR3 nucleotides: TGTGCCAGCAGCTTGGGACAGCACTACGAGCAGTACTTC. Translating it yields CASSLGQHYEQYF.

The chain links TRBV5-4 to TRBJ2-2, with TRBD2 identical over 7 bases. V lost 4 bases and J lost 0; bases outside the gene matches: 6. This CDR3 spans 16 amino acids. Germline V gene data show CDR1 as SGHNT and CDR2 as YYREEE (reference sequence). CDR3 sequence: CASSLGRRANTGELFF. Here the CDR3 DNA reads TGTGCCAGCAGCCTCGGGAGGAGAGCGAACACCGGGGAGCTGTTTTTT. Supplemented by reference TRBV5-4 and TRBJ2-2, the full variable domain reads ETGVTQSPTHLIKTRGQQVTLRCSSQSGHNTVSWYQQALGQGPQFIFQYYREEENGRGNFPPRFSGLQFPNYSSELNVNALELDDSALYLCASSLGRRANTGELFFGEGSRLTVL.

V is TRBV19 and J is TRBJ1-5; D not certain. V lost 3 bases, J lost 2 bases, and 14 bases lay in between. Germline V gene data show CDR1 as LNHDA and CDR2 as SQIVND (reference sequence). The CDR3 extends over 16 amino acids. Here the CDR3 DNA reads TGTGCCAGTAGTATCATTACGGTATTGGGCAATCAGCCCCAGCATTTT. This codes for CASSIITVLGNQPQHF.

V usage is TRBV11-1 and J usage is TRBJ2-5; 8 bases fit TRBD1. The germline CDR1 and CDR2 sequences are SGHAT and FQDESV (reference sequence). Trimming took 7 bases from V and 5 from J; bases not matched to a gene: 12. This CDR3 has 15 amino acids. The DNA for the CDR3 is TGTGCCAGCACCGGCGGAGACAGGGGTCGGGAGACCCAGTACTTC. Its translation: CASTGGDRGRETQYF. Supplemented by reference TRBV11-1 and TRBJ2-5, the full variable domain reads EAEVAQSPRYKITEKSQAVAFWCDPISGHATLYWYRQILGQGPELLVQFQDESVVDDSQLPKDRFSAERLKGVDSTLKIQPAELGDSAMYLCASTGGDRGRETQYFGPGTRLLVL.

The chain has TRBV6-1 and TRBJ1-1; TRBD1 is a possible D gene (6 bases). The CDR3 has 17 residues. In germline, CDR1 is MNHNS, CDR2 SASEGT. Trimming stripped 2 bases from V and 7 bases from J, with 23 bases between. DNA for the CDR3: TGTGCCAGCAGTGAAACTCGGGGCGGCGGGTGGACAGATGAAGCTTTCTTT. Translated: CASSETRGGGWTDEAFF.

This chain joins TRBV2 and TRBJ2-3; D uncertain. V dropped 3 bases and J dropped 6 bases, with 10 bases sitting between them. CDR1 and CDR2 (germline): SNHLY, FYNNEI. The CDR3 runs to 13 residues. The CDR3 DNA reads TGTGCCAGCAGTGACCAAGCGCCGGATACGCAGTATTTT. It encodes CASSDQAPDTQYF.

The chain is built from TRBV5-1 and TRBJ1-1; 9 bases agree with TRBD1. The germline V gene has CDR1 SGHRS and CDR2 YFSETQ. CDR3 length: 14 residues. V lost 4 bases to trimming and J lost 4 bases; unmatched junction nucleotides: 5. The CDR3 loop is CASSRDRAGTEAFF. The CDR3 region has the DNA TGCGCCAGCAGCCGGGACAGGGCGGGCACTGAAGCTTTCTTT. Looking up the rest from reference TRBV5-1 and TRBJ1-1 gives the full variable domain: KAGVTQTPRYLIKTRGQQVTLSCSPISGHRSVSWYQQTPGQGLQFLFEYFSETQRNKGNFPGRFSGRQFSNSRSEMNVSTLELGDSALYLCASSRDRAGTEAFFGQGTRLTVV.

The chain carries TRBV6-4 and TRBJ2-1; the match to TRBD2 covers 9 bases. This CDR3 region has 16 residues. Trimming at V came to 1 base and at J to 4 bases, leaving 5 bases not matched to a gene. Per the germline V gene, CDR1 is MRHNA and CDR2 is SNTAGT. The CDR3 protein is CASSDLASGEYNEQFF. The CDR3 DNA sequence: TGTGCCAGCAGTGACTTGGCTAGCGGGGAATACAATGAGCAGTTCTTC.

This rearrangement joins TRBV6-1 to TRBJ1-2; 9 bases align to TRBD1. CDR1 is MNHNS and CDR2 is SASEGT in the germline V gene. After removal of 0 bases from V and 5 bases from J, the junction contained 10 bases not matched to a gene. The CDR3 is 17 amino acids. CDR3 residues: CASSEAGPGQGRYGYTF. CDR3 nucleotide sequence: TGTGCCAGCAGTGAAGCGGGGCCGGGACAGGGAAGATATGGCTACACCTTC.